This T cell receptor (beta chain) is from a study of blood T cell repertoires in COVID-19. Overall study: Collection of acute and convalescent COVID-19 samples took place in the United States, Italy and Spain.

V was shortened by 0 bases and J by 9 bases, with 17 bases between the two germline ends. Germline CDR1 is SGHAT and CDR2 is FQNNGV. The CDR3 is made up of 15 amino acids. The protocol was immunoSEQ multiplex PCR, while the TCRdb copy is restricted to in-frame clones and leaves out a portion. Of roughly 86,000 clones in the sample, around three quarters were seen once. Material: peripheral blood. The source of this sequence is a man aged 50 or older who had recovered from COVID-19. The chain is built from TRBV11-2 and TRBJ2-5, with a weak D call TRBD2 (6 bases). The CDR3 protein is CASSLERLGLAAQYF. CDR3 coding DNA: TGTGCCAGCAGCTTAGAACGACTAGGATTAGCGGCCCAGTACTTC.